This T cell receptor beta chain appears in the sequencing data of a study of T cell changes during pregnancy in multiple sclerosis (dated by TCRdb to the late 2010s). Context from the whole study: The study looked at changes in the T cell repertoire across pregnancy in women with multiple sclerosis.

Turning to this clone: What antigen it recognizes has not been identified. No base quality values were provided; no much bigger clone lies one nucleotide off.

Library preparation was by the immunoSEQ multiplex PCR assay. TCRdb's version of the immuneACCESS table is confined to in-frame rearrangements and falls short of the full clone set. An unresolved V gene accounts for under half of the shortfall where checked; the remainder is of unknown origin. This sample comprises fewer than 140,000 clones, 85% to 95% of them detected only once. The top ten hold 1.6% of the sample. For CDR1 and CDR2, the germline V gene lists SGHAT and FQNNGV. There are 12 amino acids in the CDR3, from cysteine to phenylalanine inclusive. The entry retains the CDR3 DNA only, 36 bases that are in frame from base 1. Relative to germline, V is 4 bases shorter and J is 16 bases shorter, with 17 bases between their ends.

The clonotype originates from a female donor with multiple sclerosis, enrolled in a pregnancy study. The sample consisted of peripheral blood, taken after pregnancy. The V gene is TRBV11-2 and the J gene is TRBJ2-1; the best D guess is TRBD2, with 6 bases matching. The DNA sequence reads TGTGCCAGCAGCTCCGGTACGGGACTGCTTTTCTTC. This translates into CASSSGTGLLFF. When the CDR3 is completed using the reference TRBV11-2 and TRBJ2-1 genes on either side, the full variable domain is EAGVAQSPRYKIIEKRQSVAFWCNPISGHATLYWYQQILGQGPKLLIQFQNNGVVDDSQLPKDRFSAERLKGVDSTLKIQPAKLEDSAVYLCASSSGTGLLFFGPGTRLTVL.